The present T cell receptor beta chain was sequenced within a study of T cells after yellow fever vaccination. Overall study context: The fractions with low cell numbers were processed using SMART-Seq v4 Ultra Low Input.

Notes on the study in general: Post-booster repertoires contained most primary-vaccination clones again (about 95% CD4, roughly 90% CD8).

Template switching with 5'RACE generated the TCR cDNA and added a universal primer site and UMIs. Each CDR3 protein is one row after TCRdb ran MiXCR on the 5' RACE reads. The table includes about 85,000 distinct CDR3 sequences, roughly 13% detected once. This clonotype was obtained from a man aged 18 to 29 who received the YFV17D yellow fever vaccine. Specimen: CD8+ T cells not binding an NS4B(214-222) dextramer, sorted from PBMCs, collected 21 days after the first yellow fever vaccination.

Written as DNA, the CDR3 is TGTGCCAGCAGTCTAGCGGGGTCCCTACCTAATGAGCAGTTCTTC. Its protein is CASSLAGSLPNEQFF. The J gene is TRBJ2-1, the V gene TRBV6-2 or TRBV6-3; 9 nucleotides align to TRBD2. The trim removed 5 bases at V and 7 bases at J, leaving 9 bases unmatched. CDR3 length: 15 residues. Germline loops: CDR1 MNHEY, CDR2 SVGEGT.